Presented here are 10 T cell receptor beta chains from one specimen sequenced in a study of blood T cell repertoires in COVID-19. Sequencing used immunoSEQ multiplex PCR; TCRdb keeps in-frame clones, though not all of them. This table holds under 300,000 clones, 80% to 90% found once. Sequencing was performed on peripheral blood. The receptors originated from a woman aged 40 to 50 with acute or convalescent COVID-19.

The chain carries TRBV2 and TRBJ2-5, with TRBD1 matching over 11 bases. After removal of 5 bases from V and 5 bases from J, the junction contained 7 bases not matched to a gene. CDR1 SNHLY and CDR2 FYNNEI come from the germline V gene. This CDR3 region has 15 residues. CDR3 amino acids: CASSRDRGNFETQYF. CDR3 coding DNA: TGTGCCAGCAGTAGGGACAGGGGGAATTTTGAGACCCAGTACTTC.

V is TRBV7-6 and J is TRBJ1-2, with a weak D call TRBD1 (5 bases). Germline loops: CDR1 SGHVS, CDR2 FNYEAQ. The CDR3 runs to 15 residues. The V gene lost 5 bases and the J gene lost 4 bases, with 17 bases spanning the gap. CDR3 loop: CASSPGVGPSYGYTF. The CDR3 DNA follows: TGTGCCAGCAGCCCGGGGGTCGGGCCAAGCTATGGCTACACCTTC.

J is TRBJ1-4 and V is TRBV12-3 or TRBV12-4, with a possible D match to TRBD1 (5 bases). The CDR3 is made up of 13 amino acids. V was shortened by 8 bases and J by 8 bases, with 15 bases between the two germline ends. CDR3 nucleotide sequence: TGTGCCAGCCGAAGGGGTTATAAGGAAAAACTGTTTTTT. Translated, it gives CASRRGYKEKLFF.

The chain is built from TRBV6-1 and TRBJ1-1, with 9 bases matching TRBD1. Trimming took 3 bases from V and 4 from J; bases not matched to a gene: 6. Germline V lookup: CDR1 MNHNS, CDR2 SASEGT. CDR3 length: 15 amino acids. CDR3 nucleotide sequence: TGTGCCAGCAGTGAGGGGGACAGGGTGGGCACTGAAGCTTTCTTT. As protein: CASSEGDRVGTEAFF.

The chain links TRBV11-2 to TRBJ2-1; 11 positions match TRBD2. The germline CDR1 and CDR2 sequences are SGHAT and FQNNGV. The V segment lost 4 bases and the J segment 6 bases; nucleotides outside the gene matches: 11. The CDR3 runs 17 residues. This CDR3 is CASSSSLLAGATNEQFF. The CDR3, as DNA: TGTGCCAGCAGCTCGTCACTACTAGCGGGGGCAACCAATGAGCAGTTCTTC.

This clone occurred once. V usage is TRBV7-3 and J usage is TRBJ1-6; the D gene is possibly TRBD1 (5 bases). This CDR3 has 13 amino acids. From germline, CDR1 is SGHTA and CDR2 FQGTGA. Trimming cost V 2 bases and J 9 bases, with 8 bases left between them. The CDR3 loop reads CASSLRRGSPLHF. DNA for the CDR3: TGTGCCAGCAGCTTACGGAGGGGTTCACCCCTCCACTTT. Looking up the rest from reference TRBV7-3 and TRBJ1-6 gives the full variable domain: GAGVSQTPSNKVTEKGKYVELRCDPISGHTALYWYRQSLGQGPEFLIYFQGTGAADDSGLPNDRFFAVRPEGSVSTLKIQRTERGDSAVYLCASSLRRGSPLHFGNGTRLTVT.

The genes are TRBV5-8 and TRBJ1-2, with 9 bases identical to TRBD1. From germline, CDR1 is SGHTS and CDR2 YDEGEE. Germline trimming cut 4 bases from V and 2 bases from J; bases unmatched to any gene: 9. The CDR3 length is 16 residues. CDR3 sequence: CASSRLWGTGNYGYTF. In DNA, the CDR3 is TGTGCCAGCAGCCGTTTGTGGGGGACAGGGAACTATGGCTACACCTTC.

The V gene is TRBV13, the J gene TRBJ2-1; TRBD1 matches at 10 bases. The CDR3 consists of 16 residues. V shed 5 bases and J 7 bases; nucleotides not matched to a gene: 11. The germline CDR1 and CDR2 sequences are PRHDT and FYEKMQ (reference sequence). CDR3 sequence: CASSPTGTGVVNEQFF. In DNA form, the CDR3 reads TGTGCCAGCAGCCCCACCGGGACAGGGGTAGTGAATGAGCAGTTCTTC.

J is TRBJ1-1 and V is TRBV19, with 8 bases identical to TRBD1. The V segment lost 6 bases and the J segment 6 bases; nucleotides outside the gene matches: 9. The CDR3 runs 14 residues. Germline V gene lookup returns CDR1 LNHDA and CDR2 SQIVND (reference sequence). The DNA for the CDR3 is TGTGCCAGTAGGTCGGGACAGGCGGCGGCTGAAGCTTTCTTT. Its translation: CASRSGQAAAEAFF.

The genes are TRBV7-9 and TRBJ2-1; 7 nucleotides agree with TRBD2. J was trimmed by 4 bases and V by 1 base; bases with no gene match: 10. This CDR3 has 17 residues. Germline values: CDR1 SEHNR, CDR2 FQNEAQ (reference sequence). DNA for the CDR3: TGTGCCAGCAGCTTAGAGATCAGGCCGGGGGGTTACAATGAGCAGTTCTTC. Amino acids: CASSLEIRPGGYNEQFF.